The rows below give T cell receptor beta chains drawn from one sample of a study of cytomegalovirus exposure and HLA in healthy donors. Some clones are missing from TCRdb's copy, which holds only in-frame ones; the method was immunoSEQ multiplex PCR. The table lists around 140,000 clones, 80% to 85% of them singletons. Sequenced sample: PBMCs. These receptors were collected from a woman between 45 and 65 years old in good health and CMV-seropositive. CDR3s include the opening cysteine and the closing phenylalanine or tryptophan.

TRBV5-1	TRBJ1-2	CASSLGQAGIYGYTF
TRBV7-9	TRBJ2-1	CASRGWTDPVSYNEQFF
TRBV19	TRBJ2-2	CASKDTGQEELFF
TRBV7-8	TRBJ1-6	CASSSGQSPYSPLHF
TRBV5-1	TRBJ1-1	CASSLEKNTEAFF
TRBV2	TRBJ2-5	CASSGMTSGRGETQYF
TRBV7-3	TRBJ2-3	CASSLSGARDTQYF
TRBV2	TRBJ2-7	CASSDPRLASYEQYF
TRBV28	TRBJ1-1	CASSDRRGGRLLNTEAFF
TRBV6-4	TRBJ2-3	CASGAGGPVDTQYF
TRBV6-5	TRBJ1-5	CASSYDRNSNQPQHF
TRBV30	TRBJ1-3	CAWSVQGNTIYF
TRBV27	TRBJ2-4	CASSSSVASADIQYF
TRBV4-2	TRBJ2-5	CASSQAKASGMYQETQYF
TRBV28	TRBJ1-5	CASSLSGPYQPQHF
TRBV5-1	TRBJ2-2	CASSLDRRLAGGRYTGELFF
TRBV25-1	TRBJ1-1	CASSGFRVNDMNTEAFF
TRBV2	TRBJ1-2	CASSARGGVDYGYTF
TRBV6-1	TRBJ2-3	CASSPTGGSTDTQYF
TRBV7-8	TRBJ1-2	CASSRLSGALIGYTF
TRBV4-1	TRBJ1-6	CASSQGRDRGSPLHF
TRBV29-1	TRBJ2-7	CSVRTGTYEQYF
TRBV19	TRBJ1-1	CASSIGPGGDTEAFF
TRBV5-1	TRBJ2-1	CASRPRPGLVDSNEQFF
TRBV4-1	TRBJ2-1	CASSQDRGLAGAQQFF
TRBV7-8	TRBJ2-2	CASSLGLAGGAITGELFF
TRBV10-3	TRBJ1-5	CAISEFPHQATGDNQPQHF
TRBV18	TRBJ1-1	CASSRTGDVGTEAFF
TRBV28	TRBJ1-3	CASSDGLGGAGNTIYF
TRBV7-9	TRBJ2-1	CASLGDSYNEQFF
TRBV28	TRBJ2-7	CASSLGQGDYEQYF
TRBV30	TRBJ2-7	CAWSLRTSGRYEQYF
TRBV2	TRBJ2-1	CASNVGQGSREQFF
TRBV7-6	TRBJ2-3	CASSLYTDTQYF
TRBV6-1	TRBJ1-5	CASSAVMGNQPQHF
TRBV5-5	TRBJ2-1	CASSLKQPGYNEQFF
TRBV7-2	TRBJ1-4	CASSRQGWEKLFF
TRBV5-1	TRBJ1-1	CASSLEDRGYTEAFF
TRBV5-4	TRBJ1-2	CASSLDQAPKAGYTF
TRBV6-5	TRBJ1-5	CASSYSSSNQPQHF
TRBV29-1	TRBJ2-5	CSVGGGQETQYF
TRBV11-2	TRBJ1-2	CASSPTALGADGYTF
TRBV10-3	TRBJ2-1	CAISESKVSDSYNEQFF
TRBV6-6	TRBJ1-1	CASNRQSGNTEAFF
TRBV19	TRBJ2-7	CASSIQGTYEQYF
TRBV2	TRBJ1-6	CASSEARDRVNSPLHF
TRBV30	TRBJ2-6	CAWTLSFQSSGANGLTF
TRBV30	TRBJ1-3	CAWSRQGNTIYF
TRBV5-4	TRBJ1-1	CASSLDYAEAFF
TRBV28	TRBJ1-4	CASSAGNEKLFF
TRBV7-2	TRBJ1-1	CASSLDTHTEAFF
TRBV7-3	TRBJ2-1	CASSLFSGGIYSEQFF
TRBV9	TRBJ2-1	CASSVALSGLEGDEQFF